This is a list of T cell receptor beta chains from one sample in a study of graft-versus-host responses after intestinal transplantation. The method was immunoSEQ multiplex PCR; TCRdb's version includes in-frame clones alone and lacks a portion of them. Of fewer than 13,000 clones in the sample, around 27% were seen once. Sequences were derived from alloreactive CD4+ T cells from a mixed lymphocyte reaction culture, sampled before intestinal transplant. The receptors originated from a human patient who received an intestinal transplant. Each CDR3 is given with its conserved first and last residue. Fields, in order: D gene, V gene, CDR3 length, J gene, clone size, CDR3 protein, CDR3 DNA. D genes are given only for firm matches. Some rows have no size entry. The others give once, few or many, or a class for an expanded clone.

TRBD2	TRBV2	13	TRBJ2-7	few	CAAGGVSSYEQYF	TGTGCCGCGGGGGGAGTTAGCTCCTACGAGCAGTACTTC
TRBD2	TRBV6-1	15	TRBJ2-7	many	CASSEGRERTYEQYF	TGTGCCAGCAGTGAAGGGCGGGAGAGGACCTACGAGCAGTACTTC
-	TRBV29-1	13	TRBJ2-7	-	CSVSRDTPYEQYF	TGCAGCGTTAGCCGGGACACTCCCTACGAGCAGTACTTC
-	TRBV5-6	15	TRBJ2-7	-	CASSLWPRGSYEQYF	TGTGCCAGCAGCTTGTGGCCCCGTGGGTCCTACGAGCAGTACTTC
-	TRBV29-1	10	TRBJ2-1	once	CSAYYVEQFF	TGCAGCGCATATTACGTGGAGCAGTTCTTC
TRBD2	TRBV4-1	18	TRBJ2-7	medium-sized	CASSQQLAGGPSSYEQYF	TGCGCCAGCAGCCAGCAACTAGCGGGAGGGCCGAGCTCCTACGAGCAGTACTTC
-	TRBV4-2	15	TRBJ2-7	-	CASSQDSDGSYEQYF	TGTGCCAGCAGCCAAGATTCGGACGGGTCCTACGAGCAGTACTTC
TRBD2	TRBV6-6	14	TRBJ2-7	few	CASSYVAGDYEQYF	TGTGCCAGCAGTTACGTAGCGGGAGACTACGAGCAGTACTTC
TRBD2	TRBV29-1	15	TRBJ2-7	medium-sized	CSVEVGTSGSYEQYF	TGCAGCGTTGAAGTGGGGACTAGCGGGAGTTACGAGCAGTACTTC
-	TRBV2	14	TRBJ2-7	-	CASSETAPTYEQYF	TGTGCCAGCAGTGAAACAGCCCCAACCTACGAGCAGTACTTC
-	TRBV19	13	TRBJ2-1	few	CASSQGTGNEQFF	TGTGCCAGTAGCCAAGGGACGGGAAATGAGCAGTTCTTC
TRBD2	TRBV5-4	15	TRBJ2-2	medium-sized	CASSLGAGVTGELFF	TGTGCCAGCAGCTTGGGGGCGGGAGTTACCGGGGAGCTGTTTTTT
TRBD1	TRBV5-6	13	TRBJ1-1	-	CASSSGTGLEAFF	TGTGCCAGCAGCTCCGGGACAGGGCTTGAAGCTTTCTTT
-	TRBV6-6	14	TRBJ1-2	few	CASSYVGGTYGYTF	TGTGCCAGCAGTTACGTCGGGGGGACCTATGGCTACACCTTC
-	TRBV7-6	12	TRBJ1-3	-	CASSRWGNTIYF	TGTGCCAGCAGTAGGTGGGGAAACACCATATATTTT
-	TRBV19	12	TRBJ2-1	large	CASSQSYNEQFF	TGTGCCAGTAGTCAGTCCTACAATGAGCAGTTCTTC
-	TRBV7-9	16	TRBJ2-2	-	CASSLRGLWNTGELFF	TGTGCCAGCAGCCTCCGAGGACTATGGAACACCGGGGAGCTGTTTTTT
TRBD1	TRBV7-8	16	TRBJ1-2	medium-sized	CASSLPRTGGPGGYTF	TGTGCCAGCAGCTTACCACGGACAGGGGGCCCGGGTGGCTACACCTTC
TRBD1	TRBV27	15	TRBJ1-5	-	CASSPGTGRNQPQHF	TGTGCCAGCAGTCCTGGGACAGGGCGCAATCAGCCCCAGCATTTT
-	TRBV19	18	TRBJ1-1	-	CASSMGPGGAEGNTEAFF	TGTGCCAGTAGTATGGGGCCGGGGGGAGCAGAGGGGAACACTGAAGCTTTCTTT
TRBD2	TRBV27	15	TRBJ2-7	few	CASGRVAGNSYEQYF	TGTGCCAGCGGCCGAGTAGCGGGGAACTCCTACGAGCAGTACTTC
-	TRBV19	14	TRBJ1-2	once	CASSIDESIYGYTF	TGTGCCAGTAGTATAGATGAGTCCATCTATGGCTACACCTTC
-	TRBV27	15	TRBJ2-2	-	CASSSGLVGTGELFF	TGTGCCAGCAGTTCCGGTCTCGTCGGTACCGGGGAGCTGTTTTTT
-	TRBV11-2	17	TRBJ1-4	-	CASSNFPSQGSYEKLFF	TGTGCCAGCAGTAATTTTCCCTCACAGGGAAGTTACGAAAAACTGTTTTTT
-	TRBV15	15	TRBJ1-5	-	CATSRVGWGGQPQHF	TGTGCCACCAGCAGGGTGGGGTGGGGTGGTCAGCCCCAGCATTTT
-	TRBV7-9	15	TRBJ2-6	medium-sized	CATHYEGTGANVLTF	TGTGCCACACACTATGAGGGGACTGGGGCCAACGTCCTGACTTTC
TRBD2	TRBV2	16	TRBJ2-3	-	CASSDPRESGTDTQYF	TGTGCCAGCAGTGACCCGCGGGAGTCGGGCACAGATACGCAGTATTTT
TRBD2	TRBV19	14	TRBJ2-1	-	CASASGISYNEQFF	TGTGCCAGTGCTAGCGGGATAAGCTACAATGAGCAGTTCTTC
TRBD2	TRBV28	16	TRBJ2-1	-	CASSYLSGNYYNEQFF	TGTGCCAGCAGTTACCTCAGCGGGAACTATTACAATGAGCAGTTCTTC
-	TRBV28	15	TRBJ1-1	few	CASSSPREGNTEAFF	TGTGCCAGCAGTTCCCCCAGGGAGGGGAACACTGAAGCTTTCTTT
TRBD2	TRBV6-5	14	TRBJ2-7	-	CASSLAGGEYEQYF	TGTGCCAGCAGCCTAGCGGGAGGAGAATACGAGCAGTACTTC
TRBD2	TRBV2	16	TRBJ2-1	medium-sized	CASLRTAGGRYNEQFF	TGTGCCAGCCTCAGGACAGCGGGAGGGCGATACAATGAGCAGTTCTTC
-	TRBV11-2	16	TRBJ2-1	-	CASSLGGEFSYNEQFF	TGTGCCAGCAGCTTAGGGGGGGAATTCTCCTACAATGAGCAGTTCTTC
TRBD2	TRBV5-1	16	TRBJ2-1	-	CASSPGLAGDINEQFF	TGCGCCAGCAGCCCGGGACTAGCGGGAGATATAAATGAGCAGTTCTTC
-	TRBV7-8	16	TRBJ2-7	medium-sized	CASSLMGGGSSFGQYF	TGTGCCAGCAGCTTAATGGGCGGGGGCTCTTCGTTTGGGCAGTACTTC
-	TRBV6-6	10	TRBJ1-2	few	CASSAGFYTF	TGTGCCAGCAGTGCTGGGTTCTACACCTTC
-	TRBV4-1	13	TRBJ1-2	-	CASSQQGYYGYTF	TGCGCCAGCAGCCAACAGGGGTACTATGGCTACACCTTC
TRBD2	TRBV9	16	TRBJ2-7	few	CASSQPTLAGNSEQYF	TGTGCCAGCAGCCAGCCCACACTAGCGGGAAACAGCGAGCAGTACTTC
-	TRBV27	13	TRBJ2-7	-	CASSSLANYEQYF	TGTGCCAGCAGTTCTCTAGCGAACTACGAGCAGTACTTC
-	TRBV19	13	TRBJ1-2	-	CASSMTAYYGYTF	TGTGCCAGTAGTATGACAGCTTACTATGGCTACACCTTC
-	TRBV10-2	14	TRBJ2-1	-	CASASLASYNEQFF	TGCGCCAGCGCCTCCTTGGCGTCCTACAATGAGCAGTTCTTC
TRBD2	TRBV6-5	15	TRBJ2-1	few	CASSQGGSFHNEQFF	TGTGCCAGCAGCCAGGGCGGGAGTTTCCACAATGAGCAGTTCTTC
TRBD1	TRBV5-1	13	TRBJ2-7	few	CASSLGQGVEQYF	TGCGCCAGCAGCTTGGGACAGGGCGTCGAGCAGTACTTC
-	TRBV28	15	TRBJ1-5	medium-sized	CASDFRAQLNQPQHF	TGTGCCAGCGACTTCCGGGCCCAGCTCAATCAGCCCCAGCATTTT
TRBD2	TRBV9	15	TRBJ2-1	-	CASSGPGLATGEQFF	TGTGCCAGCAGCGGACCCGGACTAGCTACGGGAGAGCAGTTCTTC
TRBD1	TRBV27	16	TRBJ2-7	-	CASSLQQGDLSYEQYF	TGTGCCAGCAGTTTACAACAGGGGGACCTCTCCTACGAGCAGTACTTC
-	TRBV7-9	14	TRBJ1-2	-	CASSFNGVGYGYTF	TGTGCCAGCAGCTTTAACGGGGTGGGCTATGGCTACACCTTC
-	TRBV27	15	TRBJ2-5	-	CASSLEAGREETQYF	TGTGCCAGCAGTTTAGAGGCAGGGCGAGAGGAGACCCAGTACTTC
-	TRBV29-1	8	TRBJ1-1	few	CSGPEAFF	TGCAGCGGCCCTGAAGCTTTCTTT
-	TRBV10-2	13	TRBJ1-1	many	CASRMGVFTEAFF	TGCGCCAGCCGGATGGGGGTTTTCACTGAAGCTTTCTTT
TRBD1	TRBV29-1	14	TRBJ2-1	-	CSVAGQGTYNEQFF	TGCAGCGTTGCGGGACAGGGGACCTACAATGAGCAGTTCTTC
-	TRBV27	14	TRBJ2-3	-	CASSWLNAGEAQYF	TGTGCCAGCAGTTGGTTGAATGCCGGCGAAGCGCAGTATTTT
-	TRBV6-5	13	TRBJ1-1	once	CASSSYGGQEAFF	TGTGCCAGCAGTTCCTACGGGGGCCAAGAAGCTTTCTTT